The present T cell receptor (beta chain) was sequenced within a study of T cell responses to AZD1222 COVID-19 vaccine. The data were produced by immunoSEQ multiplex PCR, yet TCRdb's version contains in-frame clones alone and is incomplete. The sample lists 100,000 to 150,000 clones; more than 80% were seen once. Germline V gene sequence: CDR1 LNHDA, CDR2 SQIVND (reference sequence). The CDR3 length is 15 residues. V lost 3 bases, J lost 4 bases, and 5 bases stayed unmatched. Study-wide results and limits: Following two doses of AZD1222, Spike-specific TCR breadth and depth rose.

A word on this clone: As yet, its antigen is unknown.

This clonotype was sampled from an adult who received the AZD1222 COVID-19 vaccine. This rearrangement joins TRBV19 to TRBJ2-3, with 9 nucleotides matching TRBD2. The input for sequencing was peripheral blood, taken 28 days after the second AZD1222 dose. The CDR3 DNA sequence: TGTGCCAGTAGTATCGGACTAGCGTCGTCAGATACGCAGTATTTT. This translates into CASSIGLASSDTQYF.